Below are 12 T cell receptor beta chains sequenced from a single sample in a study of T cells in Graves' hyperthyroidism and ophthalmopathy. It was RNA transcripts that yielded the amplified TCR beta CDR3 regions. A set of HTBI primers served as the primers for a first-round RT-PCR of the TCR CDR3. Via MiXCR, TCRdb re-called the multiplex PCR reads, giving one row per CDR3 protein. The table lists roughly 500,000 distinct CDR3 sequences, roughly 24% of them singletons. The sequenced material came from blood. The source of these receptors is a woman under 40 with Graves' ophthalmopathy.

This clonotype was observed a handful of times. The chain employs TRBV28 and TRBJ1-3, with 7 bases aligning to TRBD1. After removal of 3 bases from V and 0 bases from J, the junction contained 5 bases not matched to a gene. Germline values: CDR1 MDHEN, CDR2 SYDVKM. This CDR3 has 16 amino acids. In nucleotides, the CDR3 is TGTGCCAGCAGTTTCAACAGGGGCCTCTCTGGAAACACCATATATTTT. Its protein product is CASSFNRGLSGNTIYF.

This chain joins TRBV6-1 and TRBJ2-2; 7 bases line up with TRBD2. The germline CDR1 and CDR2 sequences are MNHNS and SASEGT. Losses at the gene ends were 3 bases for V and 5 bases for J; bases not matched to a gene: 9. The CDR3 has 16 residues. The CDR3 region has the DNA TGTGCCAGCAGTGAGTGGTGGGAGGGTCCTACCGGGGAGCTGTTTTTT. Translation gives CASSEWWEGPTGELFF.

This clonotype was seen many times. V is TRBV28 and J is TRBJ2-5; 7 bases line up with TRBD1. After removal of 6 bases from V and 4 bases from J, the junction contained 11 bases not matched to a gene. The CDR3 is 15 amino acids. Per the germline V gene, CDR1 is MDHEN and CDR2 is SYDVKM. CDR3 sequence reads: CASSLYQGEAETQYF. The CDR3 DNA follows: TGTGCCAGCAGCCTATATCAGGGGGAAGCAGAGACCCAGTACTTC.

V is TRBV3-1 and J is TRBJ1-1, with D hard to call. This CDR3 has 14 residues. Per germline, CDR1 LGHDT and CDR2 YNNKEL (reference sequence). V was pared by 6 bases and J by 4 bases, with 15 bases between. CDR3 sequence (DNA): TGTGCCAGCAGTGAACACCCATGGGGCACTGAAGCTTTCTTT. Residues: CASSEHPWGTEAFF.

This clonotype was seen ten or more times. This sequence joins TRBV6-2 or TRBV6-3 and TRBJ1-1; D perhaps matches TRBD1 (6 bases). Trimming left V 6 bases short and J 3 bases short, with 14 bases between. From germline, CDR1 is MNHEY and CDR2 SVGEGT. This CDR3 has 14 amino acids. CDR3 amino acids: CASRITGSYTEAFF. In nucleotides, the CDR3 is TGTGCCAGCAGGATCACAGGGAGTTACACTGAAGCTTTCTTT.

This clonotype was counted at least ten times. The V gene is TRBV4-1, the J gene TRBJ1-2; possibly TRBD1 for D (5 bases). V shed 0 bases and J shed 4 bases, with 12 bases lying between them. CDR3 length equals 15 residues. Germline V gene lookup returns CDR1 MGHRA and CDR2 YSYEKL. The CDR3 sequence: CASSQDRPGAYGYTF. The DNA for the CDR3 is TGCGCCAGCAGCCAAGATCGCCCCGGGGCCTATGGCTACACCTTC.

The table lists this clonotype with many counts. The V gene is TRBV6-5, the J gene TRBJ1-2; TRBD1 agrees at 7 bases. CDR3 length: 15 residues. V was pared by 8 bases and J by 5 bases, with 14 bases of the junction left unmatched. Germline CDR1 is MNHEY and CDR2 is SVGAGI. In nucleotides, the CDR3 is TGTGCCAGCTCCCCTTACTTACAGGGGAGTTATGGCTACACCTTC. Its translation: CASSPYLQGSYGYTF.

This clonotype was observed many times. The chain has TRBV11-2 and TRBJ2-7, with no clear D. The CDR3 totals 14 residues. Per germline, CDR1 SGHAT and CDR2 FQNNGV. Deletions cut 3 bases from V and 1 base from J, with 10 bases between. CDR3 loop: CASSFSQKSYEQYF. The CDR3 DNA is TGTGCCAGCAGCTTCTCCCAGAAATCCTACGAGCAGTACTTC.

The chain couples TRBV20-1 to TRBJ1-2; no reliable D call. The length of the CDR3 is 18 residues. Germline CDR1 reads DFQATT; CDR2 reads SNEGSKA (reference sequence). V gave up 1 base and J gave up 0 bases, with 21 bases separating them. CDR3 bases: TGCAGTGCTAGAGCCCAAAGGGCGAGCTTCGGGCCTAACTATGGCTACACCTTC. Translated: CSARAQRASFGPNYGYTF.

The table lists this clonotype with many counts. The chain joins TRBV12-3 or TRBV12-4 to TRBJ2-2; tentatively, D is TRBD2 (6 bases). CDR3 length: 15 residues. V shed 3 bases and J shed 4 bases, with 12 bases lying between them. CDR3 amino acids: CASSLPREVTGELFF. The CDR3 bases are TGTGCCAGCAGTTTGCCTAGGGAGGTCACCGGGGAGCTGTTTTTT.

The chain combines TRBV27 with TRBJ1-2, with a tentative D call TRBD1 (6 bases). The V gene's germline CDR1 is MNHEY and CDR2 SMNVEV (reference sequence). The CDR3 loop spans 16 amino acids. V was clipped by 0 bases and J by 5 bases, with 16 bases between them. The CDR3 region has the DNA TGTGCCAGCAGTTTATCGAAACAGGGTGTGGGGTATGGCTACACCTTC. Translation: CASSLSKQGVGYGYTF.

V usage is TRBV6-5 and J usage is TRBJ2-5, with D perhaps TRBD2 (5 bases). The germline V gene has CDR1 MNHEY and CDR2 SVGAGI. V was clipped by 2 bases and J by 5 bases, with 15 bases between them. The CDR3 is 15 amino acids. The CDR3 sequence is CASSYLYPGKETQYF. DNA of the CDR3: TGTGCCAGCAGTTACCTTTACCCGGGGAAGGAGACCCAGTACTTC.